The source of this T cell receptor (beta chain) is a study of T cells after somatic rescue of genetic block. Here immunoSEQ multiplex PCR was the method, and the copy in TCRdb shows in-frame clones only, minus some. The sample consists of 13,000 or so clones, 65% to 85% of them appearing once. Trimming pared 2 bases from V and 4 bases from J, leaving 3 bases between. The CDR3 is made up of 11 amino acids. Germline V gene sequence: CDR1 ENHRY, CDR2 SYGVKD. The TCR sequence derives from a boy between 5 and 17 years old. Sequencing was done on a sample of peripheral blood mononuclear cells (PBMCs). This chain links TRBV10-3 with TRBJ2-7, with D unclear. CDR3 in DNA: TGTGCCATCAGTGAGGGTTACGAGCAGTACTTC. This encodes CAISEGYEQYF.